Following are 32 T cell receptor beta chains from one sample sequenced in a study of blood T cell repertoires in COVID-19. The repertoire was sequenced with immunoSEQ multiplex PCR; TCRdb's copy has only in-frame clones and lacks some. The sample yields around 300,000 clones, about 88% seen once. Sequencing was performed on PBMCs or T cells enriched from blood (not recorded which). The receptors were sampled from a woman in her fifties or sixties who had recovered from COVID-19.

The chain uses TRBV20-1 and TRBJ2-7; perhaps TRBD1 as D (5 bases). The CDR3 is 16 amino acids. V was shortened by 3 bases and J by 3 bases, with 21 bases between the two germline ends. Per the germline V gene, CDR1 is DFQATT and CDR2 is SNEGSKA (reference sequence). CDR3 DNA: TGCAGTGCTAGTTTCCGTCGACGGCAGGGAAACTACGAGCAGTACTTC. It encodes CSASFRRRQGNYEQYF.

The chain employs TRBV6-2 or TRBV6-3 and TRBJ2-1; 8 positions match TRBD2. The germline V gene encodes CDR1 MNHEY and CDR2 SVGEGT. The CDR3 has 15 amino acids. V lost 2 bases and J lost 3; bases outside the gene matches: 3. CDR3 amino acids: CASSYSGRIYNEQFF. CDR3 DNA sequence: TGTGCCAGCAGTTACAGCGGGAGAATCTACAATGAGCAGTTCTTC.

The chain uses TRBV30 and TRBJ2-1, with 8 bases aligning to TRBD2. In germline, CDR1 is GTSNPN, CDR2 SVGIG (reference sequence). J was trimmed by 4 bases and V by 0 bases; bases with no gene match: 5. The CDR3 runs to 15 residues. CDR3 in amino acids: CAWSVWSSGYNEQFF. CDR3 sequence (DNA): TGTGCCTGGAGTGTATGGTCTAGCGGGTACAATGAGCAGTTCTTC.

The V call is TRBV18, the J call TRBJ2-1; TRBD2 agrees at 9 bases. Germline V gene sequence: CDR1 KGHSH, CDR2 LQKENI. With 0 bases clipped from V and 5 bases from J, the junction kept 5 bases outside the gene matches. The CDR3 totals 16 residues. Here the CDR3 reads CASSPPLAGTNNEQFF. DNA for the CDR3: TGTGCCAGCTCACCACCGCTAGCGGGGACAAACAATGAGCAGTTCTTC.

The genes are TRBV25-1 and TRBJ2-7, with 13 bases that match TRBD2. Per germline, CDR1 MGHDK and CDR2 SYGVNS. CDR3 length: 15 amino acids. V shed 6 bases and J 5 bases; nucleotides not matched to a gene: 7. The CDR3 sequence is CASRRTSGGSNEQYF. CDR3 nucleotide sequence: TGTGCCAGCAGGAGGACTAGCGGGGGATCGAACGAGCAGTACTTC.

This clone was seen just once. The chain joins TRBV28 to TRBJ1-2; TRBD1 matches 8 bases. Germline CDR1 MDHEN, CDR2 SYDVKM. The V and J ends lost 2 bases and 2 bases, in that order; junction bases with no gene match: 7. The CDR3 is 16 amino acids. The CDR3 is CASSLAGRGQNYGYTF. CDR3 sequence (DNA): TGTGCCAGCAGTTTAGCCGGCAGGGGGCAGAACTATGGCTACACCTTC.

This chain uses TRBV28 with TRBJ2-5, with a weak D call TRBD1 (6 bases). V was trimmed by 6 bases and J by 5 bases, leaving 10 bases between them. Germline CDR1 is MDHEN and CDR2 is SYDVKM. The CDR3 covers 12 residues. Here the CDR3 DNA reads TGTGCCAGCAGACTCACAGGGGAGACCCAGTACTTC. This encodes CASRLTGETQYF.

As regards this clone: Compared with germline, one end of the junction differs, possibly owing to a read error. This chain uses TRBV7-2 with TRBJ2-1, with TRBD2 as a possible D gene (5 bases). The germline V gene has CDR1 SGHTA and CDR2 FQGNSA. The length of the CDR3 is 16 residues. The CDR3 bases are TGTGCCAGCAGCCCGCATGGCGGGTACTCCGACAATGAGCAGTTCTTC. This codes for CASSPHGGYSDNEQFF.

The chain links TRBV5-5 to TRBJ2-2; 7 positions agree with TRBD1. V lost 2 bases and J lost 3; bases outside the gene matches: 7. In germline, CDR1 is SGHKS, CDR2 YYEKEE (reference sequence). This CDR3 spans 16 amino acids. DNA for the CDR3: TGTGCCAGCAGCTTAGAGACAGGGTGGTACACCGGGGAGCTGTTTTTT. The encoded protein is CASSLETGWYTGELFF.

The rearrangement uses TRBV15 and TRBJ1-5; unclear D gene. The germline V and J ends were trimmed by 0 bases and 4 bases, with 16 bases remaining between them. The CDR3 is made up of 17 amino acids. Germline loops: CDR1 LNHNV, CDR2 YYDKDF (reference sequence). CDR3 in amino acids: CATSRDEFIRGNQPQHF. The CDR3 DNA reads TGTGCCACCAGCAGAGATGAATTTATTCGAGGGAATCAGCCCCAGCATTTT.

This chain uses TRBV19 with TRBJ1-1; TRBD1 aligns across 10 bases. Germline values: CDR1 LNHDA, CDR2 SQIVND (reference sequence). This CDR3 region has 16 residues. The trim removed 2 bases at V and 2 bases at J, leaving 5 bases unmatched. The CDR3 region has the DNA TGTGCCAGTAGTATAAGCGGACAGGGGGGCAACACTGAAGCTTTCTTT. Translated: CASSISGQGGNTEAFF.

The chain employs TRBV5-1 and TRBJ2-3, with 9 bases lining up with TRBD2. CDR3 size: 18 residues. V gave up 5 bases and J gave up 2 bases; unmatched junction bases: 15. Germline assignment: CDR1 SGHRS and CDR2 YFSETQ. The CDR3 protein is CASSSGNVAGASTDTQYF. DNA of the CDR3: TGCGCCAGCAGTTCGGGGAACGTAGCGGGGGCGTCCACAGATACGCAGTATTTT.

This chain's CDR3 is CSAHREMNTEAFF. The CDR3 DNA reads as TGCAGCGCCCACAGGGAAATGAACACTGAAGCTTTCTTT. This chain joins TRBV29-1 and TRBJ1-1, with D possibly TRBD1 on 6 matching bases. The CDR3 has 13 amino acids. V was cut by 7 bases and J by 0 bases, with 12 bases left in between. The germline V gene has CDR1 SQVTM and CDR2 ANQGSEA.

The chain uses TRBV9 and TRBJ1-3; TRBD1 is a possible D gene (5 bases). Trimming removed 0 bases at V and 0 bases at J, with 10 bases between. Germline CDR1 and CDR2: SGDLS and YYNGEE. CDR3 length: 16 residues. For the CDR3, the DNA is TGTGCCAGCAGCGTAGACCCTCAGGGCTCTGGAAACACCATATATTTT. This sequence encodes CASSVDPQGSGNTIYF.

The DNA for the CDR3 is TGTGCCAGCAGCCCACTTCGCGGGACCCCGAACACCGGGGAGCTGTTTTTT. It codes for CASSPLRGTPNTGELFF. The gene calls are TRBV11-2 and TRBJ2-2; a possible D gene is TRBD2 (6 bases). Germline V CDR1 and CDR2: SGHAT, FQNNGV. The CDR3 runs to 17 residues. Trimming took 5 bases from V and 0 from J, leaving 16 bases between them.

The CDR3 DNA reads as TGTGCCAGCACCCTGAGGGTTAGCTACGAGCAGTACTTC. Translated, it gives CASTLRVSYEQYF. The rearrangement joins TRBV5-6 to TRBJ2-7, with D possibly being TRBD2 (5 bases). Per the germline V gene, CDR1 is SGHDT and CDR2 is YYEEEE. CDR3 length equals 13 residues. The V end lost 6 bases, the J end lost 3 bases, and 13 bases lay between the germline ends.

The rearrangement joins TRBV29-1 to TRBJ1-2; 8 bases match TRBD1. This CDR3 comprises 12 residues. The germline gives CDR1 SQVTM, CDR2 ANQGSEA. V shed 5 bases, J shed 5 bases, and the junction held 4 bases outside the gene matches. DNA for the CDR3: TGCAGCGTTTGGACAGGGTTGTATGGCTACACCTTC. Translating it yields CSVWTGLYGYTF.

The chain couples TRBV27 to TRBJ2-7, with D possibly being TRBD2 (6 bases). This CDR3 region has 15 residues. V was pared by 5 bases and J by 3 bases, with 17 bases between. Germline V gene sequence: CDR1 MNHEY, CDR2 SMNVEV (reference sequence). The CDR3 sequence: CASSQDGTSFYEQYF. As DNA, the CDR3 is TGTGCCAGCAGTCAGGACGGCACTAGCTTCTACGAGCAGTACTTC.

The chain combines TRBV5-6 with TRBJ1-4, with unresolved D. Trimming removed 0 bases from V and 10 bases from J, with 7 bases in between. The CDR3 sequence is 12 residues long. CDR1 is SGHDT, CDR2 YYEEEE, per germline. CDR3 nucleotide sequence: TGTGCCAGCAGCTTGGGTGGCGGAAAACTGTTTTTT. Residues: CASSLGGGKLFF. The full variable domain, in which reference TRBV5-6 and TRBJ1-4 provide the parts outside the CDR3, is DAGVTQSPTHLIKTRGQQVTLRCSPKSGHDTVSWYQQALGQGPQFIFQYYEEEERQRGNFPDRFSGHQFPNYSSELNVNALLLGDSALYLCASSLGGGKLFFGSGTQLSVL.

The chain links TRBV6-2 or TRBV6-3 to TRBJ1-3; a weak D match, TRBD1 (5 bases). Looked up from germline, CDR1 is MNHEY and CDR2 is SVGEGT. The CDR3 sequence is 19 residues long. V was trimmed by 0 bases and J by 2 bases, leaving 20 bases between them. The DNA of the CDR3 is TGTGCCAGCAGTTACTCGGCGAGGGACTATTGGTACCCTGGAAACACCATATATTTT. Translated, it gives CASSYSARDYWYPGNTIYF.

The chain recombines TRBV7-2 with TRBJ2-2; D not certain. CDR3 length: 13 residues. V lost 4 bases and J lost 5, with 8 bases in between. Germline assignment: CDR1 SGHTA and CDR2 FQGNSA. CDR3 sequence: CASSYSSTGELFF. The CDR3 bases are TGTGCCAGCAGCTATAGCTCGACCGGGGAGCTGTTTTTT.

The chain employs TRBV9 and TRBJ2-3; 10 positions match TRBD2. CDR1 and CDR2 from the germline V gene are SGDLS and YYNGEE. The CDR3 is 18 residues long. The J segment lost 1 base and the V segment lost 0 bases, leaving 8 bases of the junction unmatched. The CDR3 DNA follows: TGTGCCAGCAGCGTAGGTCTAGCGGGGGCCTCTGGCACAGATACGCAGTATTTT. It encodes CASSVGLAGASGTDTQYF.

The CDR3 DNA reads as TGTGCCTGGAGTGTAGGGGGAAGCATGAACACTGAAGCTTTCTTT. Protein: CAWSVGGSMNTEAFF. This chain joins TRBV30 and TRBJ1-1; TRBD1 is a possible D gene (6 bases). The CDR3 extends over 15 amino acids. V lost 0 bases and J lost 0, with 11 bases in between. CDR1 and CDR2 from the germline V gene are GTSNPN and SVGIG (reference sequence).

The V call is TRBV19, the J call TRBJ1-1; 11 bases align to TRBD1. CDR3 length equals 15 residues. In germline, CDR1 is LNHDA, CDR2 SQIVND (reference sequence). The ends lost 5 bases at V and 6 bases at J; junction bases unmatched: 8. This CDR3 reads CASSPAGQGVAEAFF. CDR3 bases: TGTGCCAGTAGTCCGGCGGGACAGGGGGTTGCTGAAGCTTTCTTT.

As to this clone: The same CDR3 can be traced to other DNA sequences in this sample. The chain uses TRBV7-2 and TRBJ2-7; possible D gene TRBD2, 5 bases. The CDR3 has 13 amino acids. Germline CDR1 and CDR2: SGHTA and FQGNSA. V was trimmed by 0 bases and J by 5 bases, leaving 8 bases between them. The CDR3, as DNA: TGTGCCAGCAGCTTAGCGGGAGTAGACGAGCAGTACTTC. This gives the protein CASSLAGVDEQYF.

The chain uses TRBV6-5 and TRBJ2-1; D gene unclear. Deletions cut 6 bases from V and 7 bases from J, with 19 bases between. CDR3 length: 15 amino acids. In germline, CDR1 is MNHEY, CDR2 SVGAGI. The chain's CDR3 is CASRTSRSSSNEQFF. The CDR3 bases are TGTGCCAGCAGGACTTCCCGGAGCTCCTCGAATGAGCAGTTCTTC.

The gene calls are TRBV4-1 and TRBJ2-7, with 13 bases that match TRBD2. The V and J ends lost 4 bases and 6 bases, in that order; junction bases with no gene match: 6. This CDR3 comprises 15 residues. Germline assignment: CDR1 MGHRA and CDR2 YSYEKL. The CDR3 sequence: CASSRGLAGVGEQYF. CDR3 nucleotide sequence: TGCGCCAGCAGCCGCGGACTAGCGGGAGTGGGCGAGCAGTACTTC.

Written as DNA, the CDR3 is TGTGCCAGCAGCTTAGGGGGGGGCCGTCAGCCCCAGCATTTT. Protein: CASSLGGGRQPQHF. This chain links TRBV5-8 with TRBJ1-5, with a possible D match to TRBD1 (6 bases). CDR1 is SGHTS and CDR2 is YDEGEE in the germline V gene. The V end was cut by 2 bases, the J end by 6 bases, with 12 bases between. The CDR3 extends over 14 amino acids.

This chain links TRBV28 with TRBJ2-5, with D perhaps matching TRBD1 (5 bases). V was trimmed by 4 bases and J by 5 bases, leaving 14 bases between them. Per germline, CDR1 MDHEN and CDR2 SYDVKM. The CDR3 consists of 14 residues. For the CDR3, the DNA is TGTGCCAGCAGTTCAGGGTTGCCGGATGAGACCCAGTACTTC. Translating it yields CASSSGLPDETQYF.

This chain joins TRBV27 and TRBJ1-2; TRBD1 agrees at 8 bases. The V gene end was trimmed by 8 bases and the J gene end by 4 bases; junction bases not matched to a gene: 12. Germline CDR1 MNHEY, CDR2 SMNVEV (reference sequence). This CDR3 spans 15 amino acids. CDR3 sequence reads: CASWGPRTGSYGYTF. Written as DNA, the CDR3 is TGTGCCAGCTGGGGGCCTCGGACAGGGTCCTATGGCTACACCTTC.

This sequence joins TRBV3-1 (or the pseudogene TRBV3-2) and TRBJ2-3, with 10 positions matching TRBD2. V was clipped by 1 base and J by 5 bases; unmatched bases: 9. This CDR3 region has 17 residues. CDR1 is LGHDT and CDR2 is YNNKEL in the germline V gene (reference sequence). The CDR3, as DNA: TGTGCCAGCAGCCAAGTTCGGCTAGCGGGAGTAGTAGATACGCAGTATTTT. It codes for CASSQVRLAGVVDTQYF.

V and J are TRBV13 and TRBJ2-7, with 10 bases lining up with TRBD2. The V and J ends lost 2 bases and 2 bases, in that order; junction bases with no gene match: 6. CDR1 and CDR2 from the germline V gene are PRHDT and FYEKMQ (reference sequence). CDR3 size: 16 residues. The CDR3: CASSLRRTSGTYEQYF. For the CDR3, the DNA is TGTGCCAGCAGCTTACGTCGGACTAGCGGAACCTACGAGCAGTACTTC.